This is a list of T cell receptor beta chains from one sample in a study of cytomegalovirus exposure and HLA in healthy donors. Libraries were prepared by immunoSEQ multiplex PCR; TCRdb keeps only in-frame clonotypes and omits some of them. The data hold fewer than 150,000 clones, with around 77% observed a single time. The source material was PBMCs. Source of these receptors: a woman in her fifties or sixties in good health and CMV-seronegative. Each CDR3 is given with its conserved first and last residue. D genes are given only for firm matches. Clone size is given for some rows only: seen once, a few or many times, or a class if the clone is expanded.

j_call	d_call	clone_size	v_call	cdr3_length	cdr3_nt	cdr3_aa
TRBJ2-3	NA	NA	TRBV6-4	14	TGTGCCAGCAGTGACGGGGGGATCACAGATACGCAGTATTTT	CASSDGGITDTQYF
TRBJ1-2	TRBD1	NA	TRBV5-1	17	TGCGCCAGCAGCTCCACCCCGGACAGGGGGTCGTTTTTTGGCTACACCTTC	CASSSTPDRGSFFGYTF
TRBJ2-1	NA	NA	TRBV7-9	14	TGTGCCAGCAGCCTCTTGAGCTCCTACAATGAGCAGTTCTTC	CASSLLSSYNEQFF
TRBJ2-7	NA	NA	TRBV14	13	TGTGCCAGCAGCCAATCTACGACAAACGAGCAGTACTTC	CASSQSTTNEQYF
TRBJ1-1	NA	NA	TRBV11-2	12	TGTGCCAGCAGCCTCTTTCGGACTGAAGCTTTCTTT	CASSLFRTEAFF
TRBJ2-7	TRBD1	NA	TRBV19	17	TGTGCCAGTACAGGGCGGGGACAGGACACCCCCAGCTACGAGCAGTACTTC	CASTGRGQDTPSYEQYF
TRBJ2-3	TRBD2	NA	TRBV19	16	TGTGCCAGTAGTTCACGGGGGGGACCTAGCACAGATACGCAGTATTTT	CASSSRGGPSTDTQYF
TRBJ2-7	NA	NA	TRBV11-3	14	TGTGCCAGCAGCCTGGGGCCCCAGGTGGGCGAGCAGTACTTC	CASSLGPQVGEQYF
TRBJ1-2	NA	NA	TRBV7-6	15	TGTGCCAGCAGCTTAGCCGTAACCTCGACAGGTGGCTACACCTTC	CASSLAVTSTGGYTF
TRBJ2-5	NA	many	TRBV30	13	TGTGCCTGGAGTGTAGGGGGTCAAGAGACCCAGTACTTC	CAWSVGGQETQYF
TRBJ2-1	TRBD2	NA	TRBV27	16	TGTGCCAGCAGTAGCCCGGCCGGGGGGGGGTACAATGAGCAGTTCTTC	CASSSPAGGGYNEQFF
TRBJ1-1	NA	NA	TRBV2	13	TGTGCCAGCAGTTTCCAGGGGAACACTGAAGCTTTCTTT	CASSFQGNTEAFF
TRBJ2-5	TRBD2	NA	TRBV5-1	13	TGCGCCAGCAGCGACGCTAGCGGGGAGACCCAGTACTTC	CASSDASGETQYF
TRBJ1-2	NA	NA	TRBV4-1	15	TGCGCCAGCAGCCTAGTCTTGAAGGGGTACTATGGCTACACCTTC	CASSLVLKGYYGYTF
TRBJ1-1	TRBD1	NA	TRBV15	15	TGTGCCACCAGAAAGGGCGGGACAGGGCCCACTGAAGCTTTCTTT	CATRKGGTGPTEAFF
TRBJ2-7	NA	NA	TRBV6-7	10	TGTGCCAGCGGAGACTACGAGCAGTACTTC	CASGDYEQYF
TRBJ2-3	TRBD2	NA	TRBV9	17	TGTGCCAGCAGCATGACTAGCGGGGGGTCTTACACAGATACGCAGTATTTT	CASSMTSGGSYTDTQYF
TRBJ2-3	TRBD2	NA	TRBV4-1	13	TGCGCCAGCAGCCCTCCTCTAGCGGCCCCCGGGTATTTT	CASSPPLAAPGYF
TRBJ1-5	TRBD1	NA	TRBV18	15	TGTGCCAGCTCACCCAGGGGGCCGGGCAATCAGCCCCAGCATTTT	CASSPRGPGNQPQHF
TRBJ1-5	NA	NA	TRBV2	15	TGTGCCAGCAGCGCCTTAACGGACAGAAATCAGCCCCAGCATTTT	CASSALTDRNQPQHF
TRBJ1-1	NA	NA	TRBV10-3	13	TGTGCCATCAGTGACCAGGGGAACACTGAAGCTTTCTTT	CAISDQGNTEAFF
TRBJ2-7	NA	NA	TRBV15	15	TGTGCCACCAGCAGGGACCTCGGACACGGCTACCAGCAGTACTTC	CATSRDLGHGYQQYF
TRBJ1-3	TRBD1	NA	TRBV29-1	16	TGCAGCGCCATTGGTTTCCGGGACAGGCACCGAAACACCATATATTTT	CSAIGFRDRHRNTIYF
TRBJ2-1	TRBD2	NA	TRBV9	15	TGTGCCAGCAGCGTAGTCTCTAGCGGGGGAAATGAGCAGTTCTTC	CASSVVSSGGNEQFF
TRBJ2-7	TRBD2	NA	TRBV10-2	14	TGCGCCAGCAGTCCCACCGGGGGGTCCTACGAGCAGTACTTC	CASSPTGGSYEQYF
TRBJ1-6	NA	NA	TRBV27	15	TGTGCCAGCAGTTTATCGGGCCATATCAATTCACCCCTCCACTTT	CASSLSGHINSPLHF
TRBJ2-4	NA	NA	TRBV7-2	13	TGTGCCAGCAGCCTGGGGGCAAGAAACATTCAGTACTTC	CASSLGARNIQYF
TRBJ2-1	NA	NA	TRBV4-2	16	TGTGCCAGCAGCCAGACCCCAGGGCGACTTGGAAGTGAGCAGTTCTTC	CASSQTPGRLGSEQFF
TRBJ1-2	TRBD1	NA	TRBV4-3	17	TGCGCCAGCAGCCAAGATATCGGACAGGGGGTCGGGGATGGCTACACCTTC	CASSQDIGQGVGDGYTF
TRBJ2-2	NA	NA	TRBV19	12	TGTGCCGTCAGACAGGACACCGGGGAGCTGTTTTTT	CAVRQDTGELFF
TRBJ1-1	TRBD1	NA	TRBV19	15	TGTGCCAGTAGGTTCAGGGGGTTGGGGGACACTGAAGCTTTCTTT	CASRFRGLGDTEAFF